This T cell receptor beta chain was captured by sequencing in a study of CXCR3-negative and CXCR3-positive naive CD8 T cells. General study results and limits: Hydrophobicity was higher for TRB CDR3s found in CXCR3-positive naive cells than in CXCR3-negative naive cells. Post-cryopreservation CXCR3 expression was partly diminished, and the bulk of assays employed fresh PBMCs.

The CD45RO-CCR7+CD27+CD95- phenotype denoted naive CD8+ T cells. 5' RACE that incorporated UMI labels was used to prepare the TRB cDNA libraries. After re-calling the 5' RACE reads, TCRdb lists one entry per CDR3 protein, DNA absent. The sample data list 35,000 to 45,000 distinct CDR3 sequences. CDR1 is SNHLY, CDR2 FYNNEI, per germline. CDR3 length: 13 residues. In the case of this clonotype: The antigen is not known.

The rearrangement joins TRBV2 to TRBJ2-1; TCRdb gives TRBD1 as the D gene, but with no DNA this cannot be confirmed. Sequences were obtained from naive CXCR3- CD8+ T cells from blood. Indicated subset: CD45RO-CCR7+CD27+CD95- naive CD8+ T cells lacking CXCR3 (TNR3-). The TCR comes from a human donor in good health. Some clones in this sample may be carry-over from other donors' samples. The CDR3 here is CASVGAYGNEQFF.